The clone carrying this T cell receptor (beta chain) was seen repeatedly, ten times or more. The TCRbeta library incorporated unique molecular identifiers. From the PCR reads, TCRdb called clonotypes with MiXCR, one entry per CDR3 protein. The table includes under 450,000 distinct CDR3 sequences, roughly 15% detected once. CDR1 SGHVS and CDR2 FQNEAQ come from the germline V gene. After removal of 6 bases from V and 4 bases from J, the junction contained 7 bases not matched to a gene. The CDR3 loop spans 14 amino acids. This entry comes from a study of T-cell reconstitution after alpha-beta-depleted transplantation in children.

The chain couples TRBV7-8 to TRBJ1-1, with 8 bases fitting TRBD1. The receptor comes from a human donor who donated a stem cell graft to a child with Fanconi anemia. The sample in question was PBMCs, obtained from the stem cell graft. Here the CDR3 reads CASSKQGVLTEAFF. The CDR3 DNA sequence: TGTGCCAGCAGTAAACAGGGGGTCCTCACTGAAGCTTTCTTT. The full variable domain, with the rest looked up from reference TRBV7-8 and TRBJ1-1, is GAGVSQSPRYKVAKRGQDVALRCDPISGHVSLFWYQQALGQGPEFLTYFQNEAQLDKSGLPSDRFFAERPEGSVSTLKIQRTQQEDSAVYLCASSKQGVLTEAFFGQGTRLTVV.